One and the same sample provided the 27 T cell receptor beta chains below, sequenced in a study of blood T cell repertoires in COVID-19. The assay was immunoSEQ multiplex PCR, and TCRdb's table has in-frame clones only and misses some. Here the sample spans roughly 240,000 clones, more than 70% being singletons. The specimen was peripheral blood. These TCRs come from an elderly woman with COVID-19, enrolled during active disease.

CDR3 region: CASSLGGLPGSTETQYF. CDR3 nucleotide sequence: TGCGCCAGCAGCTTGGGGGGACTCCCTGGGAGCACAGAGACCCAGTACTTC. The chain carries TRBV5-1 and TRBJ2-5; D is possibly TRBD2 (6 bases). Between the trimmed V and J ends, which lost 0 bases and 4 bases, there was a span of 19 bases. The CDR3 contains 17 residues. Germline lookup yields CDR1 SGHRS and CDR2 YFSETQ. Based on the CDR3 plus reference TRBV5-1 and TRBJ2-5, the full variable domain is KAGVTQTPRYLIKTRGQQVTLSCSPISGHRSVSWYQQTPGQGLQFLFEYFSETQRNKGNFPGRFSGRQFSNSRSEMNVSTLELGDSALYLCASSLGGLPGSTETQYFGPGTRLLVL.

V gene TRBV28 combines with J gene TRBJ1-5; D is undetermined. The CDR3 is 13 residues long. Germline CDR1 and CDR2: MDHEN and SYDVKM. Trimming took 6 bases from V and 7 from J, leaving 13 bases between them. The DNA for the CDR3 is TGTGCCAGCAGCTCCCCCTCTTCCCAGCCCCAGCATTTT. Its protein is CASSSPSSQPQHF.

CDR3 bases: TGTGCCAGCAACCCCTTGGGGGCCGGCCAGCCCCAGCATTTT. This sequence encodes CASNPLGAGQPQHF. V usage is TRBV19 and J usage is TRBJ1-5, with a tentative D call TRBD1 (6 bases). In germline, CDR1 is LNHDA, CDR2 SQIVND (reference sequence). The ends were cut back, 9 bases at V and 7 bases at J, with 19 bases in the middle. The CDR3 loop spans 14 amino acids.

V gene TRBV9 combines with J gene TRBJ1-1; 8 nucleotides agree with TRBD1. V shed 4 bases, J shed 1 base, and the junction held 3 bases outside the gene matches. CDR3 length equals 14 residues. CDR1 is SGDLS and CDR2 is YYNGEE in the germline V gene. CDR3 DNA sequence: TGTGCCAGCAGCCGGGGACAGGCGAACACTGAAGCTTTCTTT. Protein product: CASSRGQANTEAFF.

This rearrangement joins TRBV19 to TRBJ2-1; 9 bases fit TRBD2. Losses at the gene ends were 7 bases for V and 9 bases for J; bases not matched to a gene: 7. Germline V CDR1 and CDR2: LNHDA, SQIVND (reference sequence). The CDR3 is made up of 13 amino acids. The CDR3, as DNA: TGTGCCAGTAACGGCGGGGGGGCGGGTGAGCAGTTCTTC. Amino acid sequence: CASNGGGAGEQFF.

The table lists this clone with a count of one. The V and J genes are TRBV7-9 and TRBJ2-5, with D uncertain. The CDR3 covers 14 residues. Per germline, CDR1 SEHNR and CDR2 FQNEAQ (reference sequence). Deletions cut 5 bases from V and 0 bases from J, with 10 bases between. CDR3 DNA sequence: TGTGCCAGCAGCCCCGGGTACCACCAAGAGACCCAGTACTTC. The encoded protein is CASSPGYHQETQYF.

This clone has just one count. The chain is built from TRBV3-1 (or the pseudogene TRBV3-2) and TRBJ2-3; D might be TRBD2 (5 bases). With 2 bases removed from V and 1 base from J, the gap between germline ends came to 7 bases. Looked up from germline, CDR1 is LGHDT and CDR2 is YNNKEL (reference sequence). The CDR3 extends over 14 amino acids. The CDR3 loop is CASSQKLGTDTQYF. The CDR3 nucleotides are TGTGCCAGCAGCCAAAAACTAGGCACAGATACGCAGTATTTT.

The chain is built from TRBV6-5 and TRBJ1-4; 9 positions match TRBD1. The CDR3 covers 14 residues. The V gene end was trimmed by 9 bases and the J gene end by 1 base; junction bases not matched to a gene: 3. Germline CDR1 MNHEY, CDR2 SVGAGI. The CDR3 nucleotides are TGTGCCAGTGGACAGGGGAGAACTAATGAAAAACTGTTTTTT. Its protein is CASGQGRTNEKLFF.

The rearrangement joins TRBV27 to TRBJ1-3, with 9 bases fitting TRBD1. CDR3 size: 17 residues. The junction had 10 bases not matched to a gene; V was cut back by 5 bases and J by 2 bases. CDR1 is MNHEY and CDR2 is SMNVEV in the germline V gene (reference sequence). The CDR3 nucleotides are TGTGCCAGCAGTCCATTTCCGGGACAGGGCCCTGGAAACACCATATATTTT. This sequence encodes CASSPFPGQGPGNTIYF.

The chain joins TRBV2 to TRBJ1-2, with 7 bases that match TRBD1. CDR1 is SNHLY, CDR2 FYNNEI, per germline. The CDR3 runs to 14 residues. V lost 8 bases to trimming and J lost 2 bases; unmatched junction nucleotides: 8. CDR3 region: CASRTGQLNYGYTF. CDR3 DNA: TGTGCCAGCCGGACAGGACAGTTAAACTATGGCTACACCTTC.

This chain joins TRBV28 and TRBJ1-6; no reliable D call. The CDR3 runs to 13 residues. Trimming took off 3 bases at V and 7 bases at J, with 7 bases between the two ends. From germline, CDR1 is MDHEN and CDR2 SYDVKM. The CDR3, as DNA: TGTGCCAGCAGTTTGGAGCTGAATTCACCCCTCCACTTT. Protein: CASSLELNSPLHF.

The CDR3, as DNA: TGTGCCAGCTCACCCGACACTAATTCACCCCTCCACTTT. Protein: CASSPDTNSPLHF. The V call is TRBV18, the J call TRBJ1-6, with D unresolved. CDR3 length: 13 residues. V was clipped by 3 bases and J by 6 bases, with 6 bases between them. Germline V CDR1 and CDR2: KGHSH, LQKENI.

J is TRBJ1-2 and V is TRBV6-5; 11 nucleotides agree with TRBD1. This CDR3 comprises 15 residues. The V segment lost 9 bases and the J segment 3 bases; nucleotides outside the gene matches: 9. Germline values: CDR1 MNHEY, CDR2 SVGAGI. The CDR3 region has the DNA TGTGCCAGTTTTGGGACAGGGGGATCTGACTATGGCTACACCTTC. Translated, it gives CASFGTGGSDYGYTF.

V is TRBV27 and J is TRBJ1-3, with TRBD1 matching over 7 bases. CDR1 and CDR2 (germline): MNHEY, SMNVEV (reference sequence). The CDR3 runs 15 residues. Trimming removed 3 bases from V and 5 bases from J; junction bases left unmatched: 7. Written as DNA, the CDR3 is TGTGCCAGCAGTTTTAACCGGGACAGCAGAAACACCATATATTTT. Its protein is CASSFNRDSRNTIYF.

The chain carries TRBV12-3 or TRBV12-4 and TRBJ2-5, with D uncertain. Trimming stripped 1 base from V and 4 bases from J, with 7 bases between. This CDR3 has 13 amino acids. The CDR3 DNA reads as TGTGCCAGCAGTTTAGACTCTTTAGAGACCCAGTACTTC. Its translation is CASSLDSLETQYF.

The rearrangement joins TRBV7-2 to TRBJ1-5, with 8 bases matching TRBD1. CDR3 size: 14 residues. Germline CDR1 is SGHTA and CDR2 is FQGNSA. Trimming removed 3 bases from V and 9 bases from J; junction bases left unmatched: 7. In DNA form, the CDR3 reads TGTGCCAGCAGCTTCGGACAGGGTACTCCGCCCCAGCATTTT. Amino acid sequence: CASSFGQGTPPQHF.

Only one count was recorded for this clone. The rearrangement joins TRBV6-1 to TRBJ1-4; tentative D call: TRBD1 (5 bases). Germline CDR1 MNHNS, CDR2 SASEGT. This CDR3 region has 15 residues. V was shortened by 7 bases and J by 5 bases, with 17 bases between the two germline ends. The CDR3 bases are TGTGCCAGCAAAGCTGCTGGGGGGGAAAATGAAAAACTGTTTTTT. Translated: CASKAAGGENEKLFF.

The V and J genes are TRBV10-3 and TRBJ2-7, with D maybe TRBD2 (5 bases). There are 12 residues in the CDR3. CDR1 and CDR2 from the germline V gene are ENHRY and SYGVKD. V lost 10 bases and J lost 2, with 12 bases in between. CDR3 loop: CATGDAPYEQYV. In DNA, the CDR3 is TGTGCCACCGGGGATGCACCCTACGAGCAGTACGTC.

The chain is built from TRBV19 and TRBJ1-5; no reliable D call. The V gene lost 3 bases and the J gene lost 1 base, with 10 bases spanning the gap. Germline assignment: CDR1 LNHDA and CDR2 SQIVND (reference sequence). The length of the CDR3 is 15 residues. The CDR3: CASSIVSISNQPQHF. CDR3 sequence (DNA): TGTGCCAGTAGTATCGTGAGCATAAGCAATCAGCCCCAGCATTTT. The full variable domain, its missing parts supplied by reference TRBV19 and TRBJ1-5, is DGGITQSPKYLFRKEGQNVTLSCEQNLNHDAMYWYRQDPGQGLRLIYYSQIVNDFQKGDIAEGYSVSREKKESFPLTVTSAQKNPTAFYLCASSIVSISNQPQHFGDGTRLSIL.

The chain links TRBV28 to TRBJ1-6; D gene uncertain. From germline, CDR1 is MDHEN and CDR2 SYDVKM. V lost 3 bases, J lost 9 bases, and 12 bases lay in between. The CDR3 covers 14 residues. The CDR3 here is CASSLPSSASPLHF. DNA of the CDR3: TGTGCCAGCAGTTTGCCGTCTAGCGCTTCACCCCTCCACTTT.

V and J are TRBV9 and TRBJ2-5, with TRBD2 matching over 10 bases. The V segment lost 4 bases and the J segment 0 bases; nucleotides outside the gene matches: 9. The CDR3 is 17 residues long. CDR1 SGDLS and CDR2 YYNGEE come from the germline V gene. CDR3 residues: CASSPPIAGGYQETQYF. The CDR3 DNA follows: TGTGCCAGCAGCCCCCCAATAGCGGGGGGTTACCAAGAGACCCAGTACTTC.

This rearrangement joins TRBV9 to TRBJ1-5, with D perhaps matching TRBD1 (6 bases). V was cut by 4 bases and J by 6 bases, with 17 bases left in between. CDR3 length: 15 residues. CDR1 SGDLS and CDR2 YYNGEE come from the germline V gene. The CDR3 spells CASSPTGGHGQPQHF. CDR3 nucleotides: TGTGCCAGCAGCCCCACGGGGGGGCACGGTCAGCCCCAGCATTTT.

This chain uses TRBV5-1 with TRBJ1-2, with a weak D call TRBD1 (5 bases). The CDR3 is made up of 13 amino acids. Germline CDR1 SGHRS, CDR2 YFSETQ. The ends were cut back, 4 bases at V and 3 bases at J, with 10 bases in the middle. CDR3 amino acids: CASSVGHDYGYTF. CDR3 bases: TGCGCCAGCAGCGTTGGACACGACTATGGCTACACCTTC. Full variable domain (outside the CDR3, taken from reference TRBV5-1 and TRBJ1-2): KAGVTQTPRYLIKTRGQQVTLSCSPISGHRSVSWYQQTPGQGLQFLFEYFSETQRNKGNFPGRFSGRQFSNSRSEMNVSTLELGDSALYLCASSVGHDYGYTFGSGTRLTVV.

V gene TRBV4-1 combines with J gene TRBJ1-2; perhaps TRBD1 as D (5 bases). Trimming removed 2 bases from V and 3 bases from J, with 16 bases in between. Germline V CDR1 and CDR2: MGHRA, YSYEKL. This CDR3 region has 16 residues. As DNA, the CDR3 is TGCGCCAGCAGCCAAAAGACGGTTGGGGGGGACTATGGCTACACCTTC. This gives the protein CASSQKTVGGDYGYTF.

This clone was seen a single time. The chain is built from TRBV5-8 and TRBJ1-4, with 7 positions matching TRBD1. There are 15 residues in the CDR3. Germline CDR1 and CDR2: SGHTS and YDEGEE. V lost 0 bases and J lost 5; bases outside the gene matches: 4. The CDR3 nucleotides are TGTGCCAGCAGCTTGGGGACAGGCAAGAATGAAAAACTGTTTTTT. It encodes CASSLGTGKNEKLFF.

The rearrangement joins TRBV28 to TRBJ2-1; 7 bases are shared with TRBD1. The V segment lost 3 bases and the J segment 2 bases; nucleotides outside the gene matches: 4. The V gene's germline CDR1 is MDHEN and CDR2 SYDVKM. The CDR3 spans 15 residues. Here the CDR3 DNA reads TGTGCCAGCAGTTTTAGGCAGGGGGCCTACAATGAGCAGTTCTTC. It translates to CASSFRQGAYNEQFF.

The chain recombines TRBV30 with TRBJ1-6; 10 nucleotides align to TRBD1. V trimming: 3 bases; J trimming: 12 bases; junction bases outside the gene matches: 8. Germline V gene data show CDR1 as GTSNPN and CDR2 as SVGIG (reference sequence). The CDR3 has 14 amino acids. CDR3 coding DNA: TGTGCCTGGAGGGGCGGGACAGGGGATTTACCCCTCCACTTT. This codes for CAWRGGTGDLPLHF.